This entry lists 27 T cell receptor beta chains sequenced from one sample in a study of OX40 agonist ivuxolimab in advanced cancers. Only in-frame clones appear in the TCRdb table, and some are missing; sequencing was by immunoSEQ multiplex PCR. The sample lists some 51,000 clones; approximately 83% were seen once. The sequenced sample was CD4+ or CD8+ T cells sorted from blood, obtained in a trial of the OX40 agonist ivuxolimab. The receptors were gathered from an adult with an advanced solid tumor such as melanoma, head and neck, liver or kidney cancer.

As DNA, the CDR3 is TGCGCCAGCAGACCCGCGGGGGGGAACACTGAAGCTTTCTTT. Protein: CASRPAGGNTEAFF. The rearrangement uses TRBV5-1 and TRBJ1-1, with D possibly being TRBD1 (5 bases). This CDR3 comprises 14 residues. Germline V gives CDR1 SGHRS, CDR2 YFSETQ. V was shortened by 5 bases and J by 1 base, with 12 bases between the two germline ends.

V usage is TRBV15 and J usage is TRBJ2-7; no clear D. The V end was cut by 0 bases, the J end by 3 bases, with 18 bases between. The CDR3 totals 17 residues. Germline CDR1 reads LNHNV; CDR2 reads YYDKDF (reference sequence). The CDR3 coding sequence is TGTGCCACCAGCAGAGATTTTTACGGACGAGGTATCTACGAGCAGTACTTC. It specifies CATSRDFYGRGIYEQYF. Based on the CDR3 plus reference TRBV15 and TRBJ2-7, the full variable domain is DAMVIQNPRYQVTQFGKPVTLSCSQTLNHNVMYWYQQKSSQAPKLLFHYYDKDFNNEADTPDNFQSRRPNTSFCFLDIRSPGLGDTAMYLCATSRDFYGRGIYEQYFGPGTRLTVT.

The chain has TRBV11-3 and TRBJ2-1; 7 nucleotides line up with TRBD2. V gave up 5 bases and J gave up 0 bases; unmatched junction bases: 13. The CDR3 contains 18 residues. Germline CDR1 is SGHNT and CDR2 is YENEEA. Here the CDR3 reads CASSPRWGGISSYNEQFF. In DNA, the CDR3 is TGTGCCAGCAGCCCACGATGGGGGGGGATCAGCTCCTACAATGAGCAGTTCTTC.

The gene calls are TRBV19 and TRBJ1-5; 8 bases fit TRBD1. CDR3 length: 15 residues. V lost 10 bases and J lost 4; bases outside the gene matches: 12. Germline loops: CDR1 LNHDA, CDR2 SQIVND (reference sequence). The CDR3 DNA follows: TGTGCCACCAGTGCTACAGGGGGAGTAAATCAGCCCCAGCATTTT. Protein sequence: CATSATGGVNQPQHF.

The chain couples TRBV5-5 to TRBJ1-2, with 9 bases that match TRBD1. Germline V lookup: CDR1 SGHKS, CDR2 YYEKEE (reference sequence). The CDR3 is 14 amino acids. Germline trimming cut 0 bases from V and 4 bases from J; bases unmatched to any gene: 1. The CDR3 loop is CASSLGGQGYGYTF. The CDR3 DNA is TGTGCCAGCAGCTTGGGGGGACAGGGCTATGGCTACACCTTC.

With respect to this clone: Because the CDR3 is missing its conserved closing phenylalanine or tryptophan, this is likely a read error. The DNA is omitted, as the CDR3 cannot be located on it reliably, and the CDR3 follows TCRdb's listing. V gene TRBV21-1 combines with J gene TRBJ1-6; the table's D call of TRBD1 was not tested on the DNA. TRBV21-1 represents a pseudogene. The CDR3 is 18 amino acids long, termini counted. The CDR3 region is CASVRTGAVEDFNSPLHL.

This chain links TRBV7-3 with TRBJ1-1; D ambiguous. V gave up 3 bases and J gave up 0 bases, with 5 bases separating them. The CDR3 is 13 residues long. The germline CDR1 and CDR2 sequences are SGHTA and FQGTGA. The CDR3 sequence is CASSFRMNTEAFF. As DNA, the CDR3 is TGTGCCAGCAGCTTTAGAATGAACACTGAAGCTTTCTTT.

The chain links TRBV19 to TRBJ1-1, with D uncertain. The germline V and J ends were trimmed by 6 bases and 6 bases, with 8 bases remaining between them. The CDR3 covers 11 residues. CDR1 and CDR2 (germline): LNHDA, SQIVND (reference sequence). The CDR3 nucleotides are TGTGCCAGTAGGGTGGGTGCTGAAGCTTTCTTT. Residues: CASRVGAEAFF.

The chain recombines TRBV29-1 with TRBJ1-1, with 7 bases identical to TRBD1. There are 10 residues in the CDR3. The trim removed 7 bases at V and 4 bases at J, leaving 0 bases unmatched. Germline V gives CDR1 SQVTM, CDR2 ANQGSEA. The CDR3 protein is CSGDSTEAFF. The CDR3 nucleotides are TGCAGCGGGGACAGCACTGAAGCTTTCTTT.

This chain links TRBV14 with TRBJ2-1; 8 positions agree with TRBD1. V shed 4 bases, J shed 7 bases, and the junction held 9 bases outside the gene matches. The CDR3 consists of 15 residues. The germline V gene encodes CDR1 SGHDN and CDR2 FVKESK. CDR3: CASSLLRGLTNEQFF. The CDR3 DNA reads TGTGCCAGCAGCCTTCTCAGGGGGCTGACGAATGAGCAGTTCTTC. Supplemented by reference TRBV14 and TRBJ2-1, the full variable domain reads EAGVTQFPSHSVIEKGQTVTLRCDPISGHDNLYWYRRVMGKEIKFLLHFVKESKQDESGMPNNRFLAERTGGTYSTLKVQPAELEDSGVYFCASSLLRGLTNEQFFGPGTRLTVL.

The V call is TRBV19, the J call TRBJ2-7; the D gene is possibly TRBD1 (6 bases). Germline CDR1 is LNHDA and CDR2 is SQIVND (reference sequence). This CDR3 is built from 15 residues. V lost 6 bases and J 2 bases, leaving 17 bases between the germline ends. CDR3 in DNA: TGTGCCAGTAGCCCCGGGACACGATTTGCCTACGAGCAGTACTTC. Protein: CASSPGTRFAYEQYF.

The rearrangement joins TRBV11-2 to TRBJ1-2, with D unclear. From germline, CDR1 is SGHAT and CDR2 FQNNGV. CDR3 size: 12 residues. The V end was cut by 6 bases, the J end by 8 bases, with 13 bases between. The CDR3, as DNA: TGTGCCAGCAGGCCGCTTGCGGACGGCTACACCTTC. Its protein product is CASRPLADGYTF.

To note about this clone: Other nucleotide sequences in the sample specify the same CDR3. The CDR3 sequence is CASSWGGSYGYTF. The DNA for the CDR3 is TGTGCCAGCTCCTGGGGGGGTTCCTATGGCTACACCTTC. V gene TRBV27 combines with J gene TRBJ1-2; tentative D call: TRBD1 (5 bases). Germline V gene lookup returns CDR1 MNHEY and CDR2 SMNVEV (reference sequence). This CDR3 region has 13 residues. V was shortened by 8 bases and J by 4 bases, with 14 bases between the two germline ends.

The chain couples TRBV6-5 to TRBJ1-4; D is uncertain. V was clipped by 6 bases and J by 11 bases, with 19 bases between them. The CDR3 extends over 14 amino acids. CDR1 MNHEY and CDR2 SVGAGI come from the germline V gene. CDR3 nucleotides: TGTGCCAGCAGCTCCGGTGATTTGGGTCTCAAACTGTTTTTT. Translation: CASSSGDLGLKLFF.

The chain couples TRBV6-5 to TRBJ1-1; D possibly corresponds to TRBD1 (6 bases). The V gene lost 0 bases and the J gene lost 1 base, with 12 bases spanning the gap. Germline CDR1 and CDR2: MNHEY and SVGAGI. This CDR3 spans 16 amino acids. The CDR3 reads CASSYSGGQWNTEAFF. The CDR3 DNA reads TGTGCCAGCAGTTACTCCGGGGGGCAGTGGAACACTGAAGCTTTCTTT.

The chain carries TRBV10-3 and TRBJ1-5, with 7 bases lining up with TRBD1. Trimming removed 11 bases from V and 4 bases from J; junction bases left unmatched: 5. Germline V gene lookup returns CDR1 ENHRY and CDR2 SYGVKD. The CDR3 totals 12 residues. The CDR3 region is CAAGQDNQPQHF. CDR3 DNA: TGTGCCGCAGGACAGGATAATCAGCCCCAGCATTTT.

The gene calls are TRBV4-1 and TRBJ2-7; a possible D gene is TRBD2 (6 bases). Germline V gene sequence: CDR1 MGHRA, CDR2 YSYEKL. This CDR3 is built from 16 residues. V gave up 1 base and J gave up 4 bases, with 17 bases separating them. CDR3 bases: TGCGCCAGCAGCCAAGCCGCAGGCAGTGGGGGGTACGAGCAGTACTTC. This codes for CASSQAAGSGGYEQYF.

A single count supports this clone. The chain links TRBV6-5 to TRBJ2-3; 8 nucleotides line up with TRBD2. J lost 4 bases, V lost 6 bases, and 6 bases had no gene match. Germline V gene lookup returns CDR1 MNHEY and CDR2 SVGAGI. This CDR3 has 14 residues. This chain's CDR3 is CASSTGGSADTQYF. Here the CDR3 DNA reads TGTGCCAGCAGCACGGGGGGGAGCGCAGATACGCAGTATTTT.

This clone turned up a few times. V and J are TRBV29-1 and TRBJ1-1; D is unresolved. CDR1 is SQVTM and CDR2 is ANQGSEA in the germline V gene. Trimming shortened V by 6 bases and J by 4 bases, and 6 bases separated the two germline ends. This CDR3 spans 10 amino acids. In DNA, the CDR3 is TGCAGCGTGAGGGTCACTGAAGCTTTCTTT. It translates to CSVRVTEAFF.

The gene calls are TRBV28 and TRBJ2-3; no firm D call. The V and J ends lost 2 bases and 0 bases respectively, with 3 bases between them. CDR1 and CDR2 (germline): MDHEN, SYDVKM. The CDR3 runs 13 residues. The CDR3 here is CASSLTSTDTQYF. In nucleotides, the CDR3 is TGTGCCAGCAGTTTAACGAGCACAGATACGCAGTATTTT.

The gene calls are TRBV2 and TRBJ1-2, with D unclear. Looked up from germline, CDR1 is SNHLY and CDR2 is FYNNEI. The germline V and J ends were trimmed by 3 bases and 7 bases, with 9 bases remaining between them. There are 12 residues in the CDR3. CDR3 in amino acids: CASSEWGSGYTF. The CDR3 coding sequence is TGTGCCAGCAGTGAGTGGGGATCTGGCTACACCTTC.

This clone is labeled medium-sized. The chain uses TRBV11-1 and TRBJ1-1; the match to TRBD1 covers 7 bases. V lost 5 bases and J lost 4; bases outside the gene matches: 4. CDR3 length: 13 amino acids. Germline V gives CDR1 SGHAT, CDR2 FQDESV (reference sequence). CDR3 sequence reads: CASSPTGATEAFF. The CDR3 bases are TGTGCCAGCAGCCCCACAGGGGCCACTGAAGCTTTCTTT.

On this clone: The conserved phenylalanine or tryptophan is not found at the CDR3 terminus, so this likely reflects a read error. This sequence joins TRBV2 and TRBJ1-6; D unresolved. The CDR3 totals 16 residues. CDR1 SNHLY and CDR2 FYNNEI come from the germline V gene. Trimming took 6 bases from V and 10 from J, leaving 22 bases between them. This CDR3 is CASRTRYIQVGSPLHL. The CDR3 DNA follows: TGTGCCAGCAGGACCCGTTACATTCAGGTCGGCTCACCCCTCCACCTT.

This chain joins TRBV4-2 and TRBJ2-4; D unclear. The CDR3 contains 16 residues. The V gene's germline CDR1 is LGHNA and CDR2 YNFKEQ. Trimming shortened V by 4 bases and J by 8 bases, and 21 bases separated the two germline ends. The CDR3 DNA sequence: TGTGCCAGCAGCCCCATCAAACTTGGGCCTTCGGACATTCAGTACTTC. Translated: CASSPIKLGPSDIQYF.

The chain carries TRBV6-5 and TRBJ2-2; D unclear. In germline, CDR1 is MNHEY, CDR2 SVGAGI. The CDR3 contains 14 residues. V was shortened by 2 bases and J by 4 bases, with 8 bases between the two germline ends. CDR3 DNA: TGTGCCAGCAGTTACGATTCCGGCACCGGGGAGCTGTTTTTT. Translating gives CASSYDSGTGELFF.

CDR3 sequence reads: CASRLKRVSVDNEQFF. The CDR3 DNA reads TGTGCCAGCAGGTTAAAACGGGTTAGCGTAGACAATGAGCAGTTCTTC. The chain combines TRBV7-8 with TRBJ2-1; TRBD2 might be the D (5 bases). CDR1 is SGHVS, CDR2 FQNEAQ, per germline. CDR3 length: 16 residues. V lost 6 bases to trimming and J lost 5 bases, with 20 bases between them. Based on the CDR3 plus reference TRBV7-8 and TRBJ2-1, the full variable domain is GAGVSQSPRYKVAKRGQDVALRCDPISGHVSLFWYQQALGQGPEFLTYFQNEAQLDKSGLPSDRFFAERPEGSVSTLKIQRTQQEDSAVYLCASRLKRVSVDNEQFFGPGTRLTVL.

J is TRBJ2-7 and V is TRBV19, with 7 positions matching TRBD1. The CDR3 is made up of 15 amino acids. Germline V gene sequence: CDR1 LNHDA, CDR2 SQIVND (reference sequence). V lost 6 bases, J lost 0 bases, and 8 bases stayed unmatched. The CDR3, as DNA: TGTGCCAGTAGCGACGACCCAGGGGGCTCCTACGAGCAGTACTTC. It codes for CASSDDPGGSYEQYF.